What follows are 10 T cell receptor beta chains derived from one specimen sequenced in a study of Ad26.COV2.S vaccination and SARS-CoV-2 variants. Documented treatment: roughly 18 received Ad26.COV2.S at low or high dose, single or two shots; roughly five received placebo; per-sample allocation not given. Repertoires come from day 63 after the first vaccine or placebo injection. Data came from immunoSEQ multiplex PCR; TCRdb stores just in-frame clones and leaves some out. The top ten clones hold over 9% of a sample with hundreds of thousands of clones, more than 80% of them seen once. This sample comprised peripheral blood, obtained in a trial of Ad26.COV2.S vaccine versus placebo. These TCRs come from a person between 18 and 60 years old who received the Ad26.COV2.S COVID-19 vaccine or a placebo.

This chain connects TRBV19 to TRBJ1-5; D ambiguous. This CDR3 is built from 13 residues. From germline, CDR1 is LNHDA and CDR2 SQIVND (reference sequence). V was clipped by 4 bases and J by 8 bases, with 12 bases between them. The CDR3 sequence is CASSNIVGEPQHF. The CDR3 nucleotides read TGTGCCAGTAGTAACATCGTAGGTGAGCCCCAGCATTTT.

V usage is TRBV7-2 and J usage is TRBJ1-2, with 8 bases identical to TRBD1. V lost 5 bases to trimming and J lost 3 bases; unmatched junction nucleotides: 5. The CDR3 totals 14 residues. Germline V gene sequence: CDR1 SGHTA, CDR2 FQGNSA. CDR3 amino acids: CASSLGQDDYGYTF. The CDR3 region has the DNA TGTGCCAGCAGCCTGGGACAGGATGACTATGGCTACACCTTC.

This clone has a single count. V gene TRBV6-5 combines with J gene TRBJ2-7; perhaps TRBD2 as D (7 bases). V was shortened by 0 bases and J by 2 bases, with 11 bases between the two germline ends. Looked up from germline, CDR1 is MNHEY and CDR2 is SVGAGI. The CDR3 sequence is 15 residues long. In nucleotides, the CDR3 is TGTGCCAGCAGTTACTCAGGGGGGGTCGCCTACGAGCAGTACTTC. Encoded protein: CASSYSGGVAYEQYF.

The V gene is TRBV28, the J gene TRBJ2-1; possibly TRBD2 for D (6 bases). Germline CDR1 reads MDHEN; CDR2 reads SYDVKM. The V end was cut by 4 bases, the J end by 4 bases, with 11 bases between. The CDR3 covers 14 residues. The CDR3, as DNA: TGTGCCAGCAGTTCGCCCGGACTATACAATGAGCAGTTCTTC. This gives the protein CASSSPGLYNEQFF.

This rearrangement joins TRBV7-8 to TRBJ2-7; 9 positions match TRBD2. The CDR3 is 15 residues long. The V segment lost 5 bases and the J segment 3 bases; nucleotides outside the gene matches: 8. Germline V gene lookup returns CDR1 SGHVS and CDR2 FQNEAQ. CDR3 nucleotides: TGTGCCAGCAGCCCCCTGGGAGCGGGAGGCTACGAGCAGTACTTC. It yields the protein CASSPLGAGGYEQYF.

The chain has TRBV7-8 and TRBJ2-7; possibly TRBD2 for D (5 bases). Germline-derived CDR1 and CDR2 are SGHVS and FQNEAQ. The CDR3 is made up of 15 amino acids. V lost 2 bases to trimming and J lost 3 bases, with 14 bases between them. The CDR3 nucleotides read TGTGCCAGCAGCTTAAGAGGGCAGGAAAACTACGAGCAGTACTTC. Amino acids: CASSLRGQENYEQYF.

The rearrangement joins TRBV18 to TRBJ2-5, with 7 bases matching TRBD2. This CDR3 is built from 15 residues. V was pared by 4 bases and J by 3 bases, with 8 bases of the junction left unmatched. Germline loops: CDR1 KGHSH, CDR2 LQKENI. CDR3 loop: CASSLSRGSKETQYF. CDR3 bases: TGTGCCAGCTCACTTTCGCGCGGGAGTAAAGAGACCCAGTACTTC.

This chain links TRBV6-5 with TRBJ2-2; TRBD1 matches 8 bases. The CDR3 totals 14 residues. V was clipped by 6 bases and J by 4 bases; unmatched bases: 4. Germline CDR1 is MNHEY and CDR2 is SVGAGI. CDR3 sequence reads: CASSPQGVTGELFF. The CDR3 coding sequence is TGTGCCAGCAGCCCACAGGGGGTCACCGGGGAGCTGTTTTTT.

This chain links TRBV7-9 with TRBJ1-1, with 12 bases aligning to TRBD1. The germline CDR1 and CDR2 sequences are SEHNR and FQNEAQ (reference sequence). V lost 5 bases and J lost 1; bases outside the gene matches: 5. The CDR3 contains 16 residues. CDR3 amino acids: CASSPTGQGANTEAFF. DNA for the CDR3: TGTGCCAGCAGCCCAACGGGACAGGGGGCGAACACTGAAGCTTTCTTT. Full variable domain (rest looked up from reference TRBV7-9 and TRBJ1-1): DTGVSQNPRHKITKRGQNVTFRCDPISEHNRLYWYRQTLGQGPEFLTYFQNEAQLEKSRLLSDRFSAERPKGSFSTLEIQRTEQGDSAMYLCASSPTGQGANTEAFFGQGTRLTVV.

The chain is built from TRBV7-6 and TRBJ2-1, with TRBD2 matching over 12 bases. Germline assignment: CDR1 SGHVS and CDR2 FNYEAQ. The CDR3 consists of 18 residues. V shed 3 bases, J shed 8 bases, and the junction held 14 bases outside the gene matches. CDR3 sequence: CASSFVRRASGRVHEQFF. The DNA of the CDR3 is TGTGCCAGCAGCTTTGTCCGAAGGGCTAGCGGGAGGGTCCATGAGCAGTTCTTC.